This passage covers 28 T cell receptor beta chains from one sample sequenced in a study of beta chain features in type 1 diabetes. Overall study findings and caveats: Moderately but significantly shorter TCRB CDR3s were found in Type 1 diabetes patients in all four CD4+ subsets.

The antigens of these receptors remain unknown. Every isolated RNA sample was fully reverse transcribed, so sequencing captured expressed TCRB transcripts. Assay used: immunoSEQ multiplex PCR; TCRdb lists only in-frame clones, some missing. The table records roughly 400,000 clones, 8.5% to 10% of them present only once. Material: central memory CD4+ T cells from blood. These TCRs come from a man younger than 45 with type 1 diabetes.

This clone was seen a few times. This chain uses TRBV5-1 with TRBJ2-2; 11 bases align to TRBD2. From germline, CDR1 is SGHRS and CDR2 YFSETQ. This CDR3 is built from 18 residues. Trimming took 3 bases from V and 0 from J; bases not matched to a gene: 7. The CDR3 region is CASSSVLAGGANTGELFF. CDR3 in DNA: TGCGCCAGCAGCTCGGTGCTAGCGGGAGGCGCGAACACCGGGGAGCTGTTTTTT.

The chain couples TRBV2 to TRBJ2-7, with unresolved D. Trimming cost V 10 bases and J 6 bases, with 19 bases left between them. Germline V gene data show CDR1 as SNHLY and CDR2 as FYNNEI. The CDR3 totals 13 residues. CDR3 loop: CATQSYHPSEQYF. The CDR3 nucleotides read TGTGCCACTCAATCATACCACCCCAGCGAGCAGTACTTC.

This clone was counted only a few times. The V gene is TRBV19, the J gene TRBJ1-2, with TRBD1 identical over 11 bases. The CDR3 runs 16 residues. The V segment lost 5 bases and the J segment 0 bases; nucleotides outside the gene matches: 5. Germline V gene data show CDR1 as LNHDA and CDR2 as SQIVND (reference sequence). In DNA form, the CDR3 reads TGTGCCAGTAGTCCCCAGGGACAGGGGGCTAACTATGGCTACACCTTC. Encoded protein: CASSPQGQGANYGYTF.

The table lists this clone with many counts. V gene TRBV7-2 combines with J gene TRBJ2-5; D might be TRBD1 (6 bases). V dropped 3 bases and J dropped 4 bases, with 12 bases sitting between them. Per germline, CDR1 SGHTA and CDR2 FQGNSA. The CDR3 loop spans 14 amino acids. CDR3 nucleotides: TGTGCCAGCAGCTTGGTCTGGACAGTAGAGACCCAGTACTTC. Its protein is CASSLVWTVETQYF. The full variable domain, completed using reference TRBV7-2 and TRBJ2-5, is GAGVSQSPSNKVTEKGKDVELRCDPISGHTALYWYRQSLGQGLEFLIYFQGNSAPDKSGLPSDRFSAERTGGSVSTLTIQRTQQEDSAVYLCASSLVWTVETQYFGPGTRLLVL.

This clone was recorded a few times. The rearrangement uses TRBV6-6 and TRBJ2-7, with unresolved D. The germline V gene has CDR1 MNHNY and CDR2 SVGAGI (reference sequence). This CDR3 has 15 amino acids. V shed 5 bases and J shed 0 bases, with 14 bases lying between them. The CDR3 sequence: CASSPNRAHSYEQYF. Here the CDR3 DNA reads TGTGCCAGCAGTCCAAACCGAGCTCACTCCTACGAGCAGTACTTC.

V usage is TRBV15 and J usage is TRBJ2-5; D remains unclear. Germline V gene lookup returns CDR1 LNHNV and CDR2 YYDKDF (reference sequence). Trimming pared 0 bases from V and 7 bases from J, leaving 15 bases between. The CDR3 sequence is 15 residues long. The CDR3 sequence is CATSRDRFLGGTQYF. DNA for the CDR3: TGTGCCACCAGCAGAGATCGTTTCCTGGGCGGGACCCAGTACTTC.

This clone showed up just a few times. CDR3 protein: CASSGGQRTEAFF. In nucleotides, the CDR3 is TGTGCCAGCAGTGGGGGACAACGCACTGAAGCTTTCTTT. The gene calls are TRBV6-1 and TRBJ1-1; possible D gene TRBD1, 6 bases. The CDR3 covers 13 residues. V lost 4 bases to trimming and J lost 4 bases, with 10 bases between them. CDR1 is MNHNS, CDR2 SASEGT, per germline.

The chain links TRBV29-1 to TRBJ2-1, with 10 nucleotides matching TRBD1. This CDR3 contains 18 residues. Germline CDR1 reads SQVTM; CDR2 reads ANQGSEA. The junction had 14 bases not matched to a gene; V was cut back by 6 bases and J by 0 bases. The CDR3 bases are TGCAGCGTGGAAATCCGGGACAGGGGCCCTCTCTCCTACAATGAGCAGTTCTTC. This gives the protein CSVEIRDRGPLSYNEQFF.

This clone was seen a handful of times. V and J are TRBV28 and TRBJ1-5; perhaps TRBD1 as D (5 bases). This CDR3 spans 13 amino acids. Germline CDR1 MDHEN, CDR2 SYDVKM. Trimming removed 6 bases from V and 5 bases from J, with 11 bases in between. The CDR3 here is CASSFGGYQPQHF. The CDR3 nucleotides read TGTGCCAGCAGCTTCGGGGGATATCAGCCCCAGCATTTT.

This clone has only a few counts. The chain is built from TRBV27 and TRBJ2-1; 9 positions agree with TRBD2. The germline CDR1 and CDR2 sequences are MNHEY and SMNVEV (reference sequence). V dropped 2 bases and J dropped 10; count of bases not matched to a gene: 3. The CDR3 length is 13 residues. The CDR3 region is CASSLVAGVEQFF. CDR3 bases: TGTGCCAGCAGTTTAGTAGCGGGAGTCGAGCAGTTCTTC.

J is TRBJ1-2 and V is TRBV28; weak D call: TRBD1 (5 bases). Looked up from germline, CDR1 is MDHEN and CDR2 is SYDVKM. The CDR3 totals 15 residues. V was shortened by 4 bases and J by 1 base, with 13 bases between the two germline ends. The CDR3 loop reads CASSSGREFNYGYTF. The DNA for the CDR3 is TGTGCCAGCAGTTCAGGGAGGGAGTTTAACTATGGCTACACCTTC.

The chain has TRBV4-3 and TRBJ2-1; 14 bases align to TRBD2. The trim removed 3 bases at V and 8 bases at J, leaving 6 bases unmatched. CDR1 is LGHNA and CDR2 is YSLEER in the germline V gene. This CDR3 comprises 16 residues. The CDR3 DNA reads TGCGCCAGCAGCCACGGGACTAGCGGGGGAGGCGATGAGCAGTTCTTC. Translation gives CASSHGTSGGGDEQFF.

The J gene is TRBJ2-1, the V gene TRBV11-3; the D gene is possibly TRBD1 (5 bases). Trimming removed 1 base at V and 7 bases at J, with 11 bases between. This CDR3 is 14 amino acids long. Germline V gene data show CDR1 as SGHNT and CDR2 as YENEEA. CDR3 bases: TGTGCCAGCAGCTTAGGTCCAGGGTGGAATGAGCAGTTCTTC. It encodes CASSLGPGWNEQFF.

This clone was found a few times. The CDR3 loop is CASSPGWDSKQYF. The DNA for the CDR3 is TGTGCCAGCAGCCCGGGATGGGACAGCAAGCAGTACTTC. The chain couples TRBV7-2 to TRBJ2-7; 7 nucleotides line up with TRBD1. Germline V lookup: CDR1 SGHTA, CDR2 FQGNSA. There are 13 residues in the CDR3. V lost 5 bases to trimming and J lost 8 bases; unmatched junction nucleotides: 9.

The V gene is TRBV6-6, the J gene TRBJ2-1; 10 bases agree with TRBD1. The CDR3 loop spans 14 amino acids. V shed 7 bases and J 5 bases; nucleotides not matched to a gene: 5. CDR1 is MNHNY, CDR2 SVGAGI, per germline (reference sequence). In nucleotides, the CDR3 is TGTGCCAGCAACTCGGGACAGGGGAACAATGAGCAGTTCTTC. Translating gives CASNSGQGNNEQFF.

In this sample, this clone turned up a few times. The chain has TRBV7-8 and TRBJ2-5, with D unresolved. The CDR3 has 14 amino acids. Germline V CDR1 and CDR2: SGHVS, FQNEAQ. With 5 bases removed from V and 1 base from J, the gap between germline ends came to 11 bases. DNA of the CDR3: TGTGCCAGCAGCCCCCGTGAAGTCCAAGAGACCCAGTACTTC. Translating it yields CASSPREVQETQYF.

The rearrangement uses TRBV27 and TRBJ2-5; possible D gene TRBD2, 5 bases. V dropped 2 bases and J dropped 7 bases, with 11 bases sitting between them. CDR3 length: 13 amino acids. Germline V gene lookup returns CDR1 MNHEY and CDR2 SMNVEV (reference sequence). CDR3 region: CASSLGPRGTQYF. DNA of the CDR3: TGTGCCAGCAGTTTAGGGCCTCGGGGGACCCAGTACTTC.

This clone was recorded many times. The CDR3: CASSPGGTAGANVLTF. CDR3 in DNA: TGTGCCAGCAGTCCAGGGGGAACGGCTGGGGCCAACGTCCTGACTTTC. The V gene is TRBV28, the J gene TRBJ2-6; 7 bases are a match to TRBD1. The CDR3 has 16 residues. Germline loops: CDR1 MDHEN, CDR2 SYDVKM. V shed 5 bases, J shed 2 bases, and the junction held 6 bases outside the gene matches.

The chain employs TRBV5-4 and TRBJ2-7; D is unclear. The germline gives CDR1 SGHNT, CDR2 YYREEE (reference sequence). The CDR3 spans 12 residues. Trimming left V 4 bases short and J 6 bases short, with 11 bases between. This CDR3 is CASSLWVGEQYF. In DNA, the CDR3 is TGTGCCAGCAGCCTCTGGGTTGGCGAGCAGTACTTC.

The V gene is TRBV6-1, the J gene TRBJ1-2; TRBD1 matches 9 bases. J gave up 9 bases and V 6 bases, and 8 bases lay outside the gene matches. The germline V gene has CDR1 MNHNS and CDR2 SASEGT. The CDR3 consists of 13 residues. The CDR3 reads CASSPRDRESYTF. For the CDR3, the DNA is TGTGCCAGCAGCCCGCGGGACAGGGAAAGCTACACCTTC.

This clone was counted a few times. CDR3 residues: CASSYVGEADTQYF. The CDR3 DNA follows: TGTGCCAGCAGTTATGTAGGGGAGGCAGATACGCAGTATTTT. The gene calls are TRBV6-9 and TRBJ2-3; D is possibly TRBD2 (6 bases). Germline CDR1 is MNHGY and CDR2 is SVAAGI. V shed 2 bases and J shed 4 bases, with 10 bases lying between them. The CDR3 consists of 14 residues.

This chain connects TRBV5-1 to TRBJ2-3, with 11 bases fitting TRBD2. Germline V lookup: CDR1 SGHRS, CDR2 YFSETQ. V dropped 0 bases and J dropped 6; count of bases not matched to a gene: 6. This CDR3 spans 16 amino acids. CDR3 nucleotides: TGCGCCAGCAGCTTGGGAATAGCGGGAGGGCCGGATACGCAGTATTTT. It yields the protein CASSLGIAGGPDTQYF.

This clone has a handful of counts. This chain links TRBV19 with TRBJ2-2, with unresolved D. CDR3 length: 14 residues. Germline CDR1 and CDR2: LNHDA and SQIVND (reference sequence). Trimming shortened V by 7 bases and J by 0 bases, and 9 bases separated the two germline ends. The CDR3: CASMVRSNTGELFF. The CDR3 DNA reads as TGTGCCAGTATGGTGAGGTCGAACACCGGGGAGCTGTTTTTT.

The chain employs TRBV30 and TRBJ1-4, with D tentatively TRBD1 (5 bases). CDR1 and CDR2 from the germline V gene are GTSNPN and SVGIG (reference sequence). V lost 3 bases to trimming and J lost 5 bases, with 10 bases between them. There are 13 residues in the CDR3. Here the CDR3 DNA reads TGTGCCTGGAGGACAGAGAGGAATGAAAAACTGTTTTTT. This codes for CAWRTERNEKLFF.

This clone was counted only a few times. CDR3 region: CSVEGGRGTDEQFF. CDR3 sequence (DNA): TGCAGCGTTGAAGGCGGCAGGGGCACGGATGAGCAGTTCTTC. This chain uses TRBV29-1 with TRBJ2-1, with a possible D match to TRBD1 (6 bases). Germline loops: CDR1 SQVTM, CDR2 ANQGSEA. V was cut by 1 base and J by 8 bases, with 15 bases left in between. This CDR3 is built from 14 residues.

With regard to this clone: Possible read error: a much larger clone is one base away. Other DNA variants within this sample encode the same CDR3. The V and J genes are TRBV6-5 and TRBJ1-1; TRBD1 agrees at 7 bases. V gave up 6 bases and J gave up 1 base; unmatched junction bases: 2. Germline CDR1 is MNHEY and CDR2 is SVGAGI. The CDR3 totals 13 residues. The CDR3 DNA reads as TGTGCCAGCAGGCGGACAGGGAACACTGAAGCTTTCTTT. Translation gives CASRRTGNTEAFF.

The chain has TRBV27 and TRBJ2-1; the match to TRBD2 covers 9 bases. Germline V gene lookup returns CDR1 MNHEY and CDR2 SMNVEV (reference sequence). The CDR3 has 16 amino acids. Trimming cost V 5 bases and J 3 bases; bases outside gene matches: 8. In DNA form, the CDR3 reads TGTGCCAGCAGTCCCGTTGGCGGGAGGGTCTACAATGAGCAGTTCTTC. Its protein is CASSPVGGRVYNEQFF.

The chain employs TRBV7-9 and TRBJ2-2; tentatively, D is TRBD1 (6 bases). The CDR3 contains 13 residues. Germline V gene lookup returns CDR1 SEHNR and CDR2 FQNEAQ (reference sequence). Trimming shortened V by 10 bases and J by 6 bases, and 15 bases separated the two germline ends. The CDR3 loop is CATPGESSGELFF. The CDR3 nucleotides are TGTGCCACCCCAGGGGAATCATCCGGGGAGCTGTTTTTT.